The 5 T cell receptor beta chains listed next were all sequenced from one sample in a study of blood T cells in healthy people across ages. A second PCR of 7 to 11 cycles used a sample-barcoded 5' primer and a J-beta primer mix. Using its own MiXCR run on the 5' RACE reads, TCRdb lists one record per CDR3 protein. The table has almost 1 million distinct CDR3 sequences, just over 50% seen once; the top ten hold about a fifth. The specimen was blood. These receptors were collected from a woman in her sixties in good health.

V and J are TRBV5-1 and TRBJ2-4, with D tentatively TRBD1 (6 bases). V lost 1 base and J lost 13, with 24 bases in between. From germline, CDR1 is SGHRS and CDR2 YFSETQ. This CDR3 region has 16 residues. The CDR3 sequence: CASSLPRQAGAGEQYF. CDR3 coding DNA: TGCGCCAGCAGCTTGCCCCGACAGGCGGGCGCGGGTGAGCAGTACTTC.

The gene calls are TRBV6-5 and TRBJ2-3; D not certain. Germline V lookup: CDR1 MNHEY, CDR2 SVGAGI. The CDR3 length is 13 residues. The V end was cut by 0 bases, the J end by 4 bases, with 5 bases between. The CDR3 DNA sequence: TGTGCCAGCAGTTACTCCTCGGCAGATACGCAGTATTTT. Translated, it gives CASSYSSADTQYF.

This clonotype turned up a few times. This sequence joins TRBV6-5 and TRBJ2-7; D is unclear. Germline V lookup: CDR1 MNHEY, CDR2 SVGAGI. The CDR3 totals 13 residues. The ends were cut back, 5 bases at V and 1 base at J, with 9 bases in the middle. CDR3 sequence: CASSKDPSYEQYF. CDR3 DNA: TGTGCCAGCAGTAAGGACCCATCCTACGAGCAGTACTTC.

This clonotype has more than one count but fewer than ten. The chain carries TRBV2 and TRBJ2-5, with 7 bases aligning to TRBD1. J gave up 5 bases and V 6 bases, and 6 bases lay outside the gene matches. CDR3 length equals 13 residues. The germline gives CDR1 SNHLY, CDR2 FYNNEI. CDR3 sequence: CASSPDRDETQYF. Written as DNA, the CDR3 is TGTGCCAGCAGCCCCGACAGGGACGAGACCCAGTACTTC.

The J gene is TRBJ2-5, the V gene TRBV29-1; 10 bases line up with TRBD2. CDR1 and CDR2 (germline): SQVTM, ANQGSEA. The CDR3 totals 14 residues. The V segment lost 2 bases and the J segment 11 bases; nucleotides outside the gene matches: 11. DNA of the CDR3: TGCAGCGTTGAATCAGCTAGCGGGAGTAGGGAGCAGTACTTC. Protein: CSVESASGSREQYF. Full variable domain (remainder filled in from reference TRBV29-1 and TRBJ2-5): SAVISQKPSRDICQRGTSLTIQCQVDSQVTMMFWYRQQPGQSLTLIATANQGSEATYESGFVIDKFPISRPNLTFSTLTVSNMSPEDSSIYLCSVESASGSREQYFGPGTRLLVL.